This TCR beta chain was captured in a study of blood T cell repertoires in COVID-19. Turning to the study itself: Spain, Italy and the United States supplied samples that represented acute and convalescent COVID-19. Sample material is recorded as cDNA or gDNA derived from T cells, B-cell-depleted T cells, or PBMCs.

V was clipped by 3 bases and J by 2 bases, with 11 bases between them. CDR3 length: 14 residues. Germline assignment: CDR1 SGHNT and CDR2 YYREEE (reference sequence). Clones were sequenced by immunoSEQ multiplex PCR, and TCRdb holds only the in-frame ones, with some missing. The data show hundreds of thousands of clones, with about 87% seen just once and over 0.85% held by the top ten. Participants were placed into cohorts based on the clinical history they reported. The chain combines TRBV5-4 with TRBJ1-2, with a possible D match to TRBD1 (6 bases). Material: PBMCs or T cells enriched from blood (not recorded which). The source of this sequence is a man aged 50-59 years who had been exposed to COVID-19. The DNA of the CDR3 is TGTGCCAGCAGCTCACCGGGACACAACTATGGCTACACCTTC. This encodes CASSSPGHNYGYTF.